This TCR beta chain was sequenced in a study of beta chain features in type 1 diabetes. For the study at large: Patients were similar to healthy donors in age and gender (as well as in cell yields). Whole-study findings and limits: Shorter templates might be favored by PCR, and equally so in patients and in controls. Significant though moderate, a shortening of TCRB CDR3s appeared in all four CD4+ subsets of Type 1 diabetes patients.

Every bit of the isolated RNA underwent reverse transcription, so sequencing read expressed TCRB transcripts. Naive, central memory and regulatory T cell samples averaged around 3.9 million reads. Profiled with immunoSEQ multiplex PCR; TCRdb holds only in-frame clones, not every one. The table has 300,000 to 350,000 clones, roughly 14% seen once. This CDR3 is 15 amino acids long. The germline V and J ends were trimmed by 1 base and 0 bases, with 8 bases remaining between them. Germline assignment: CDR1 SEHNR and CDR2 FQNEAQ (reference sequence). Populations isolated by sorting all had purity greater than 95%. On this clone: Its matching antigen is unknown.

The sequence was obtained from a woman between 18 and 29 years old with type 1 diabetes. The chain combines TRBV7-9 with TRBJ2-3, with D unresolved. Sequenced sample: naive CD4+ T cells from blood. CDR3 coding DNA: TGTGCCAGCAGCTTAGAGGCGACTAGCACAGATACGCAGTATTTT. Translation: CASSLEATSTDTQYF.